Sequencing of this T cell receptor (beta chain) was carried out in a study of OX40 agonist ivuxolimab in advanced cancers. As for the study in general: Three individuals attained partial responses, comprising one hepatocellular carcinoma case and two cutaneous melanoma cases.

Study-wide results and limits: Clonal expansion was among the lowest in partial responders at 0.1-3.0 mg/kg, especially CD8+.

With respect to this clone: Its antigen is as yet unknown.

The CDR3 runs 15 residues. Germline CDR1 reads MNHEY; CDR2 reads SMNVEV (reference sequence). Trimming at V came to 6 bases and at J to 3 bases, leaving 1 base not matched to a gene. Clones were sequenced by immunoSEQ multiplex PCR, and TCRdb holds only the in-frame ones, with some missing. The repertoire holds about 35,000 clones, with 60% to 85% as singletons. The sequencing used CD4+ or CD8+ T cells sorted from blood, collected in a trial of the OX40 agonist ivuxolimab. This chain joins TRBV27 and TRBJ2-2; 13 bases fit TRBD2. This TCR was sampled from an adult with an advanced solid tumor such as melanoma, head and neck, liver or kidney cancer. The CDR3: CASRLAGGHTGELFF. CDR3 sequence (DNA): TGTGCCAGCAGACTAGCGGGGGGGCACACCGGGGAGCTGTTTTTT.